This T cell receptor (beta chain) was retrieved from a study of blood T cells in healthy people across ages. General study results and limits: Investigators treated diversity estimates from one million T cells as underestimates.

Primed by a sample-barcoded 5' primer and a J-beta primer mix, a second PCR proceeded for about 6 to 11 cycles. Per-sample output comprised a minimum of 2.5 million paired-end reads containing CDR3. TCRdb used MiXCR to reprocess the 5' RACE reads, holding one entry per CDR3 protein. The sample contains about 1.6 million distinct CDR3 sequences, 30% to 40% of which appear only once. The study recruited healthy Caucasian donors from Russia who were aged about 6 to 90. This clonotype has more than one count but fewer than ten. The antigen is undetermined. The sequence came from a woman in her twenties or thirties in good health. Sequences were obtained from blood.

CDR3: CATSTSWRGADSGANVLTF. CDR3 DNA sequence: TGTGCCACCAGCACCTCCTGGAGGGGGGCTGACTCTGGGGCCAACGTCCTGACTTTC. The V gene is TRBV15, the J gene TRBJ2-6; either TRBD1 or TRBD2 may fit D (6 bases each). CDR1 is LNHNV, CDR2 YYDKDF, per germline (reference sequence). V shed 4 bases and J shed 0 bases, with 19 bases lying between them. The CDR3 extends over 19 amino acids.